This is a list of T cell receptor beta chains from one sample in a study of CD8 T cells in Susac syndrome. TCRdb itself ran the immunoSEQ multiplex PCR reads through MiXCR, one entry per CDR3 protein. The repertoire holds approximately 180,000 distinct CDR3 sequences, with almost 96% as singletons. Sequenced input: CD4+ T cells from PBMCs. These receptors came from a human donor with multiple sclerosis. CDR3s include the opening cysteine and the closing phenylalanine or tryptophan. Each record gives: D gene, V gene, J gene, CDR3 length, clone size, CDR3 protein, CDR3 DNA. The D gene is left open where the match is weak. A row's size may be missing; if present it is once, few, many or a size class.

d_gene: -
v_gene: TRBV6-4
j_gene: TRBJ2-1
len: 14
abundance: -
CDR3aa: CASKYEQGSGEQFF
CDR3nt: TGTGCCAGCAAGTACGAACAGGGAAGCGGCGAGCAGTTCTTC

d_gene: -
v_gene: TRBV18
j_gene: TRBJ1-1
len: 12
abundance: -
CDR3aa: CASSPGQPEAFF
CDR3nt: TGTGCCAGCTCACCAGGACAGCCCGAAGCTTTCTTT

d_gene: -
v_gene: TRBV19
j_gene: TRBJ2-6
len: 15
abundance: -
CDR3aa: CASRAVGSGANVLTF
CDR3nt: TGTGCCAGTAGGGCAGTGGGCTCTGGGGCCAACGTCCTGACTTTC

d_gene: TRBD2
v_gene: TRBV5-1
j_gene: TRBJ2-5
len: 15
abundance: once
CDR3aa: CASSAGLAVQETQYF
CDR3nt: TGCGCCAGCAGCGCAGGACTAGCGGTTCAAGAGACCCAGTACTTC

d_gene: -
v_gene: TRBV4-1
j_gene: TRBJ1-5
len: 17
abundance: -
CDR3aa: CASSQDLSRGAGQPQHF
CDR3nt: TGCGCCAGCAGCCAAGATCTTTCTCGGGGGGCGGGTCAGCCCCAGCATTTT

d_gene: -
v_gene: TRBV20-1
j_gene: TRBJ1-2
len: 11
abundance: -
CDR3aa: CRTLGRSGYTF
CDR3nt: TGCAGAACCCTCGGGCGGTCTGGCTACACCTTC

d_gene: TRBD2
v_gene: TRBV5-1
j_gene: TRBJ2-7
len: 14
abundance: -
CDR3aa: CASSLGLAGIEQYF
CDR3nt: TGCGCCAGCAGCTTGGGACTAGCGGGGATTGAGCAGTACTTC

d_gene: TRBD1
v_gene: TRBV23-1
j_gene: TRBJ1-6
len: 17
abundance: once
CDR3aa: CASSLRDRDSYNSPLHF
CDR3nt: TGCGCCAGCAGTCTCCGGGACAGGGATTCCTATAATTCACCCCTCCACTTT

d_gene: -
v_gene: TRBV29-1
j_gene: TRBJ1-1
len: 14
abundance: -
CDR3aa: CSVRRGAGNTEAFF
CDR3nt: TGCAGCGTTAGGAGGGGGGCGGGAAACACTGAAGCTTTCTTT

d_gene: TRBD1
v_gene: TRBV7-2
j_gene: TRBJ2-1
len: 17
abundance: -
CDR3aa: CASSPTTRQGRYNEQFF
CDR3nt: TGTGCCAGCAGCCCAACTACCCGACAGGGCAGATACAATGAGCAGTTCTTC

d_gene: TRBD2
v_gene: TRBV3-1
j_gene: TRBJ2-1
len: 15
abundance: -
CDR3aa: CASSSGTSGGYEQFF
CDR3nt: TGTGCCAGCAGCTCCGGGACTAGCGGGGGTTATGAGCAGTTCTTC

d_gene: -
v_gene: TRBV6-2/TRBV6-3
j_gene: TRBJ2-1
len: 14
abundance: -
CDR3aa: CASSYSAVANEQFF
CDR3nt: TGTGCCAGCAGTTACTCAGCAGTAGCCAATGAGCAGTTCTTC

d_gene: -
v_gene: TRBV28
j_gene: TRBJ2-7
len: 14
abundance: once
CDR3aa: CASSSPPGSYEQYF
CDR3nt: TGTGCCAGCAGTTCTCCGCCCGGGTCCTACGAGCAGTACTTC

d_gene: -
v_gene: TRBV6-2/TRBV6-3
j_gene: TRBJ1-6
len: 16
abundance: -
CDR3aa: CASSYSGARFRGLLHF
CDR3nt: TGTGCCAGCAGTTACTCGGGGGCACGGTTCCGAGGTCTCCTCCACTTT

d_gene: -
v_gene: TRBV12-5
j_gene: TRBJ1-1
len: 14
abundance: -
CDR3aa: CASGSVLRDTEAFF
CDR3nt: TGTGCTAGTGGTTCCGTCCTCAGGGACACTGAAGCTTTCTTT

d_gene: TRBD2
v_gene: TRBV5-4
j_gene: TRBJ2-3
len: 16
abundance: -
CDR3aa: CASSQTSGGRGDTQYF
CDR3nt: TGTGCCAGCAGCCAGACTAGCGGGGGCCGGGGGGATACGCAGTATTTT

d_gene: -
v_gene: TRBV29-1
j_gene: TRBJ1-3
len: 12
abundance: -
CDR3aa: CSVKANGNTIYF
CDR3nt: TGCAGCGTGAAAGCGAACGGAAACACCATATATTTT

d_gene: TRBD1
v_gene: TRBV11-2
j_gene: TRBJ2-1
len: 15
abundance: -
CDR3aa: CASSAGTGQYNEQFF
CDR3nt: TGTGCCAGCAGCGCCGGGACAGGGCAATACAATGAGCAGTTCTTC

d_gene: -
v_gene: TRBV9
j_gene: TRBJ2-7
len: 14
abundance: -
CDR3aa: CASSVDPQGYEQYF
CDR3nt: TGTGCCAGCAGCGTAGATCCCCAGGGCTACGAGCAGTACTTC

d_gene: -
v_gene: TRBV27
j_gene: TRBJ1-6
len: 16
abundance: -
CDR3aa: CASSYGDRRHNSPLHF
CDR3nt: TGTGCCAGCAGTTACGGCGACAGGAGGCATAATTCACCCCTCCACTTT